This T cell receptor beta chain was sequenced during a study of cytomegalovirus exposure and HLA in healthy donors. Study results and limitations: Later analysis found that TCR beta chains associated with HLA were more clonally expanded than other, equally common chains. In an earlier analysis, in approximately 630 donors, most V segments appeared productive either ~90% or ~30% of the time.

A remark on this clone: The antigen remains undetermined.

The PCR contained 60 Vbeta and 13 Jbeta primers. Data came from immunoSEQ multiplex PCR; TCRdb stores just in-frame clones and leaves some out. The sample records about 170,000 clones, 80% to 90% being singletons. In germline, CDR1 is SEHNR, CDR2 FQNEAQ (reference sequence). Trimming took 2 bases from V and 3 from J, leaving 14 bases between them. This CDR3 region has 15 residues. The gene calls are TRBV7-9 and TRBJ2-7; weak D call: TRBD1 (6 bases). The specimen sequenced was PBMCs. The clonotype was recovered from a young man in good health and CMV-seropositive. The CDR3 loop is CASSLSSTGNYEQYF. Here the CDR3 DNA reads TGTGCCAGCAGCTTATCTTCTACAGGGAACTACGAGCAGTACTTC.